The 10 T cell receptor beta chains reported below all come from one sample, sequenced in a study of Graves' ophthalmopathy and Graves' hyperthyroidism. From RNA, the CDR3 regions of TCR beta chains were amplified and sequenced. After a first-round RT-PCR with HTBI primers, a second-round multiplex PCR was run. TCRdb re-analysed the multiplex PCR reads in MiXCR, keeping a single row per CDR3 protein. The data show a few hundred thousand distinct CDR3 sequences, about 16% seen once. The specimen sequenced was peripheral blood. The receptors derive from a woman younger than 35 with stable Graves' hyperthyroidism.

This clonotype came up many times. The chain employs TRBV7-6 and TRBJ1-6; 8 bases match TRBD1. Germline values: CDR1 SGHVS, CDR2 FNYEAQ. The CDR3 length is 15 residues. The J segment lost 8 bases and the V segment lost 5 bases, leaving 8 bases of the junction unmatched. Here the CDR3 DNA reads TGTGCCAGCAGCCCCCGAGACAGGGGCGATTCACCCCTCCACTTT. This sequence encodes CASSPRDRGDSPLHF. The entire variable domain, with the rest obtained from reference TRBV7-6 and TRBJ1-6, is as follows: GAGVSQSPRYKVTKRGQDVALRCDPISGHVSLYWYRQALGQGPEFLTYFNYEAQQDKSGLPNDRFSAERPEGSISTLTIQRTEQRDSAMYRCASSPRDRGDSPLHFGNGTRLTVT.

This clonotype was seen only a few times. J is TRBJ2-5 and V is TRBV4-1; tentative D call: TRBD2 (5 bases). V shed 4 bases and J shed 0 bases, with 12 bases lying between them. The CDR3 runs to 15 residues. Germline V gene data show CDR1 as MGHRA and CDR2 as YSYEKL. CDR3 nucleotides: TGCGCCAGCAGCCTTGCACTAGTTTACCAAGAGACCCAGTACTTC. As protein: CASSLALVYQETQYF.

V is TRBV20-1 and J is TRBJ2-4; D gene ambiguous. The CDR3 has 14 amino acids. V dropped 0 bases and J dropped 2 bases, with 8 bases sitting between them. CDR1 and CDR2 from the germline V gene are DFQATT and SNEGSKA (reference sequence). CDR3 nucleotides: TGCAGTGCTAGAGATGTGATTTCCAAAAACATTCAGTACTTC. Translated: CSARDVISKNIQYF.

This clonotype occurred a few times. V is TRBV5-1 and J is TRBJ2-2; D is uncertain. V was pared by 5 bases and J by 0 bases, with 11 bases between. CDR3 size: 15 residues. Germline CDR1 and CDR2: SGHRS and YFSETQ. The CDR3 region has the DNA TGCGCCAGCAGTCCATGGTCCGCGAACACCGGGGAGCTGTTTTTT. This encodes CASSPWSANTGELFF.

This clonotype came up many times. The DNA for the CDR3 is TGCAGCGTTGACGGCATAGAGGTTGAAGCTTTCTTT. Translated, it gives CSVDGIEVEAFF. The V gene is TRBV29-1, the J gene TRBJ1-1; D is undetermined. Trimming pared 3 bases from V and 7 bases from J, leaving 12 bases between. The CDR3 consists of 12 residues. Per germline, CDR1 SQVTM and CDR2 ANQGSEA.

This clonotype was found many times. This chain links TRBV11-2 with TRBJ2-2; D is unresolved. This CDR3 spans 14 amino acids. Germline V lookup: CDR1 SGHAT, CDR2 FQNNGV. Trimming removed 0 bases from V and 6 bases from J, with 8 bases in between. Here the CDR3 DNA reads TGTGCCAGCAGCTTAGAACCGCACCCCGGGGAGCTGTTTTTT. Translating gives CASSLEPHPGELFF.

The CDR3 sequence: CASSLRRLGNQPQHF. The CDR3 DNA follows: TGTGCCAGCAGCTTGAGGAGACTGGGAAATCAGCCCCAGCATTTT. The chain has TRBV13 and TRBJ1-5; unclear D gene. Trimming left V 3 bases short and J 4 bases short, with 13 bases between. Germline lookup yields CDR1 PRHDT and CDR2 FYEKMQ (reference sequence). The length of the CDR3 is 15 residues.

This clonotype came up many times. This chain joins TRBV10-1 and TRBJ1-6, with a tentative D call TRBD1 (5 bases). Trimming pared 11 bases from V and 10 bases from J, leaving 21 bases between. The CDR3 is 14 amino acids. Germline V gene lookup returns CDR1 WNHNN and CDR2 SYGVQD (reference sequence). The CDR3 protein is CAGLPGLSMSPLHF. The CDR3 nucleotides read TGCGCCGGCTTGCCGGGACTGAGTATGTCACCCCTCCACTTT.

This clonotype was picked up many times. This chain joins TRBV6-5 and TRBJ1-1, with a tentative D call TRBD1 (6 bases). The CDR3 has 14 amino acids. V lost 2 bases and J lost 5, with 12 bases in between. The germline V gene has CDR1 MNHEY and CDR2 SVGAGI. The CDR3 bases are TGTGCCAGCAGTTACCGAGGGAGGGGGACTGAAGCTTTCTTT. Its protein is CASSYRGRGTEAFF.

At least ten counts were recorded for this clonotype. CDR3 in DNA: TGTGCCAGCAAAGGAACGTGGACACAGAACACCGGGGAGCTGTTTTTT. Translated, it gives CASKGTWTQNTGELFF. The chain combines TRBV6-2 or TRBV6-3 with TRBJ2-2, with D possibly TRBD1 on 5 matching bases. V lost 7 bases and J lost 1, with 16 bases in between. The CDR3 consists of 16 residues. Germline V gene lookup returns CDR1 MNHEY and CDR2 SVGEGT.